This T cell receptor (beta chain) was identified during a study of blood T cell repertoires in COVID-19 (dated by TCRdb to 2019 to 2021). A note on the overall study: Samples from collaborators originated in the United States, Italy and Spain and spanned both the acute and convalescent phases of COVID-19. The material from the prospective study consisted of cDNA or gDNA derived from T cells, B-cell-depleted T cells, or PBMCs. HLA class I and class II types, where available, came from metadata supplied by the sample provider rather than from assay-based typing. Samples were obtained from the ongoing ImmuneRACE study (first 160 participants) and from some 1,200 subjects provided by 6 global collaborators. Sample metadata almost always included a de-identified subject ID, COVID-19 status, age in years and sex. A freely available public database, intended as a resource for researchers studying the immune response to SARS-CoV-2, is where the repertoires were released. The dataset comprised deeply sampled blood TCRbeta repertoires from subjects exposed to, actively infected with, or recovered from COVID-19.

TCRbeta CDR3 regions were amplified from genomic DNA by means of the immunoSEQ Assay, a bias-controlled multiplex PCR. On the authors' methods: The number of nucleated cells in each sample was estimated by amplification of reference gene primers within the assay. Sequence reads were collapsed and filtered to measure the absolute abundance of every unique TCRbeta CDR3 rearrangement. For each sample, productive Simpson clonality was calculated as the square root of Simpson's diversity index over productive rearrangements. Drawn from immuneACCESS, this table holds only the in-frame rearrangements with V and J called that TCRdb kept. Clones are partly lost; checked studies trace under half to an unresolved V gene and leave the rest unexplained. The D gene and trimming were derived from the DNA, and the V and J assignments and clone size from that table. In this sample the table shows about 360,000 clones, 65% to 90% of which occur a single time. Of the sample, around 7.5% falls within the top ten clones.

Paper-wide results and their limitations: The quantity of clinical and demographic metadata differed by source and by participant and was supplied without curation.

The CDR1 and CDR2 encoded by the germline V gene are LGHNA and YNFKEQ. The CDR3 covers 13 residues, taking in both the cysteine and the phenylalanine. The only DNA kept is the CDR3, 39 bases in frame from the first base. The germline V end is reduced by 4 bases and the J end by 6 bases; junction bases left unmatched: 1. Of note for this clone: Its cognate antigen has yet to be identified. Base qualities are not at hand, and no much larger clone is one base apart.

One collaborating source in Seattle enrolled patients during active infection and followed them longitudinally through the course of disease. Each collaborating institution followed its own protocols to collect whole blood in K2EDTA tubes. For TCRbeta analysis, collaborators shipped samples as frozen whole blood, isolated PBMCs, or DNA extracted from either of those sample types. The rearrangement joined TRBV4-2 to TRBJ1-3; a stretch of 9 junction bases matches TRBD1. Source material: peripheral blood. The sequence derives from an older woman with COVID-19, enrolled during active disease. This receptor has the CDR3 CASSRDRENTIYF. In nucleotides, the sequence is TGTGCCAGCAGCCGGGACAGGGAAAACACCATATATTTT.